These 26 T cell receptor beta chains were all obtained from the same sample, sequenced in a study of cytomegalovirus exposure and HLA in healthy donors. The PCR was carried out with 60 Vbeta primers and 13 Jbeta primers. This table comes from immunoSEQ multiplex PCR, and its TCRdb copy is limited to in-frame clones, with some not included. Seen here are some 130,000 clones, approximately 86% observed once, and the top ten hold around 1.7%. Material for sequencing was PBMCs. The source is a boy younger than 18 in good health and CMV-seronegative.

The rearrangement links TRBV4-2 to TRBJ1-5; TRBD1 is a possible D gene (5 bases). V lost 0 bases to trimming and J lost 7 bases, with 13 bases between them. Germline V gives CDR1 LGHNA, CDR2 YNFKEQ. This CDR3 is built from 15 residues. CDR3 nucleotides: TGTGCCAGCAGCCAAGATCTCGGGGGGAGGCAGCCCCAGCATTTT. Its protein is CASSQDLGGRQPQHF.

Concerning this clone itself: Other nucleotide sequences from this sample produce the same CDR3. In DNA, the CDR3 is TGTGCCAGCAGCACCGCGGGGTCCGGGGCCAACGTCCTGACTTTC. Its translation: CASSTAGSGANVLTF. J is TRBJ2-6 and V is TRBV6-5; tentative D call: TRBD2 (6 bases). Germline CDR1 is MNHEY and CDR2 is SVGAGI. With 6 bases removed from V and 4 bases from J, the gap between germline ends came to 13 bases. This CDR3 is built from 15 residues.

The chain couples TRBV13 to TRBJ2-1; 8 bases map to TRBD1. From germline, CDR1 is PRHDT and CDR2 FYEKMQ (reference sequence). This CDR3 spans 15 amino acids. J lost 3 bases, V lost 2 bases, and 3 bases had no gene match. The CDR3 nucleotides read TGTGCCAGCAGCTTACAGGGGGCGGGCTACAATGAGCAGTTCTTC. It codes for CASSLQGAGYNEQFF.

The V call is TRBV5-1, the J call TRBJ1-1, with 9 bases matching TRBD1. V lost 4 bases to trimming and J lost 7 bases; unmatched junction nucleotides: 14. The CDR3 extends over 16 amino acids. The germline CDR1 and CDR2 sequences are SGHRS and YFSETQ. The CDR3 spells CASSLDGTGGVGEAFF. The CDR3 DNA is TGCGCCAGCAGCCTAGACGGAACAGGGGGCGTGGGTGAAGCTTTCTTT.

The chain couples TRBV5-1 to TRBJ2-1, with a tentative D call TRBD1 (6 bases). Germline V CDR1 and CDR2: SGHRS, YFSETQ. V was clipped by 0 bases and J by 8 bases, with 6 bases between them. This CDR3 comprises 12 residues. CDR3 in DNA: TGCGCCAGCAGCTTGGCAGGGGATGAGCAGTTCTTC. As protein: CASSLAGDEQFF.

Notes on this clone: At one end, the junction sequence differs from germline, possibly due to a read error. The rearrangement links TRBV6-5 to TRBJ1-2, with TRBD1 as a possible D gene (6 bases). CDR3 length: 14 amino acids. Germline CDR1 MNHEY, CDR2 SVGAGI. The CDR3 bases are TGTGCCAGCAGAGAGGACAGCTCTAACTATGGCTACCCCTTC. Residues: CASREDSSNYGYPF.

The chain couples TRBV11-2 to TRBJ2-3; no reliable D call. Germline V CDR1 and CDR2: SGHAT, FQNNGV. V gave up 5 bases and J gave up 6 bases, with 6 bases separating them. The CDR3 sequence is 11 residues long. CDR3 coding DNA: TGTGCCAGCAGCCCAGCGGATACGCAGTATTTT. It is translated as CASSPADTQYF.

V is TRBV7-2 and J is TRBJ2-1, with D tentatively TRBD2 (5 bases). Germline CDR1 is SGHTA and CDR2 is FQGNSA. The CDR3 runs 15 residues. V lost 1 base and J 5 bases, leaving 12 bases between the germline ends. Written as DNA, the CDR3 is TGTGCCAGCAGCTTAGGAGGACTGCCAAACAATGAGCAGTTCTTC. It encodes CASSLGGLPNNEQFF.

This chain links TRBV2 with TRBJ2-7; D gene ambiguous. Per the germline V gene, CDR1 is SNHLY and CDR2 is FYNNEI. V gave up 5 bases and J gave up 2 bases, with 13 bases separating them. The CDR3 contains 14 residues. CDR3 in DNA: TGTGCCAGCAGTATCCAGCGCTCGACCTACGAGCAGTACTTC. Its translation: CASSIQRSTYEQYF.

V and J are TRBV7-9 and TRBJ2-1; TRBD2 agrees at 12 bases. In germline, CDR1 is SEHNR, CDR2 FQNEAQ (reference sequence). This CDR3 comprises 15 residues. J gave up 6 bases and V 6 bases, and 6 bases lay outside the gene matches. CDR3 nucleotides: TGTGCCAGCAGGTTCCTAGCGGGGGGGCCCAATGAGCAGTTCTTC. Encoded protein: CASRFLAGGPNEQFF.

This clone has a single count. V usage is TRBV27 and J usage is TRBJ1-5; no definite D call. Trimming took off 0 bases at V and 7 bases at J, with 7 bases between the two ends. The CDR3 covers 13 residues. Germline assignment: CDR1 MNHEY and CDR2 SMNVEV (reference sequence). CDR3 in amino acids: CASSLSLRQPQHF. In DNA form, the CDR3 reads TGTGCCAGCAGTTTATCGCTCAGACAGCCCCAGCATTTT.

V gene TRBV27 combines with J gene TRBJ2-1; 9 nucleotides align to TRBD1. Germline trimming cut 1 base from V and 4 bases from J; bases unmatched to any gene: 5. The CDR3 contains 16 residues. Germline assignment: CDR1 MNHEY and CDR2 SMNVEV (reference sequence). The CDR3 reads CASSLLRDREYNEQFF. The CDR3 nucleotides are TGTGCCAGCAGTTTATTGAGGGACAGGGAGTACAATGAGCAGTTCTTC.

Comment on this clone: Within the sample, other DNA sequences also encode this same CDR3. The chain has TRBV5-1 and TRBJ1-2, with 9 nucleotides matching TRBD1. Germline V gives CDR1 SGHRS, CDR2 YFSETQ. The CDR3 consists of 14 residues. V dropped 2 bases and J dropped 4; count of bases not matched to a gene: 3. The CDR3 bases are TGCGCCAGCAGCTTAGGACAGGGGTCCTATGGCTACACCTTC. It encodes CASSLGQGSYGYTF.

This clone was recorded a few times. The V gene is TRBV29-1, the J gene TRBJ1-1; D might be TRBD1 (6 bases). The CDR3 consists of 13 residues. Germline V CDR1 and CDR2: SQVTM, ANQGSEA. Trimming took off 1 base at V and 4 bases at J, with 10 bases between the two ends. CDR3 DNA: TGCAGCGTTGAAGCAACAGGGAGCACTGAAGCTTTCTTT. Protein sequence: CSVEATGSTEAFF.

The chain joins TRBV11-2 to TRBJ2-5, with D maybe TRBD2 (6 bases). Trimming left V 5 bases short and J 5 bases short, with 18 bases between. The CDR3 sequence is 15 residues long. In germline, CDR1 is SGHAT, CDR2 FQNNGV. As DNA, the CDR3 is TGTGCCAGCAGCCGCCCGACTAGTGCCGCCGAGACCCAGTACTTC. It specifies CASSRPTSAAETQYF.

V is TRBV12-5 and J is TRBJ1-2; 7 positions agree with TRBD1. Trimming at V came to 5 bases and at J to 2 bases, leaving 8 bases not matched to a gene. The CDR3 spans 15 residues. Germline loops: CDR1 LGHNT, CDR2 FRNRAP. The CDR3 nucleotides read TGTGCTAGTGGTAAACGACAGGGAGGAAACTATGGCTACACCTTC. Protein sequence: CASGKRQGGNYGYTF.

The chain joins TRBV7-9 to TRBJ2-7; no reliable D call. Deletions cut 2 bases from V and 3 bases from J, with 5 bases between. Germline CDR1 SEHNR, CDR2 FQNEAQ (reference sequence). The CDR3 extends over 12 amino acids. In DNA form, the CDR3 reads TGTGCCAGCAGCTTACTAGTCTACGAGCAGTACTTC. It encodes CASSLLVYEQYF.

This clone was observed a single time. CDR3 sequence reads: CASSIRYRISSYNEQFF. The CDR3 bases are TGTGCCAGTAGTATTCGCTACCGAATTAGCTCCTACAATGAGCAGTTCTTC. The chain employs TRBV19 and TRBJ2-1; D is unclear. V was trimmed by 3 bases and J by 0 bases, leaving 15 bases between them. Germline assignment: CDR1 LNHDA and CDR2 SQIVND (reference sequence). The CDR3 sequence is 17 residues long. Variable domain in full (rest from reference TRBV19 and TRBJ2-1): DGGITQSPKYLFRKEGQNVTLSCEQNLNHDAMYWYRQDPGQGLRLIYYSQIVNDFQKGDIAEGYSVSREKKESFPLTVTSAQKNPTAFYLCASSIRYRISSYNEQFFGPGTRLTVL.

This clone has a handful of counts. The J gene is TRBJ1-1, the V gene TRBV29-1; possibly TRBD1 for D (5 bases). The CDR3 totals 11 residues. Trimming stripped 6 bases from V and 7 bases from J, with 12 bases between. Looked up from germline, CDR1 is SQVTM and CDR2 is ANQGSEA. The CDR3 nucleotides are TGCAGCGTCGCGCGGGACGTTGAAGCTTTCTTT. Its protein is CSVARDVEAFF.

The table lists this clone with a few counts. The CDR3 DNA reads TGTGCCAGCAGCTTAGGGACAGGGGATAATTCACCCCTCCACTTT. Translating it yields CASSLGTGDNSPLHF. V usage is TRBV7-9 and J usage is TRBJ1-6; 9 bases line up with TRBD1. The trim removed 1 base at V and 5 bases at J, leaving 0 bases unmatched. Germline V gene lookup returns CDR1 SEHNR and CDR2 FQNEAQ (reference sequence). This CDR3 spans 15 amino acids.

This clone was observed a single time. The chain carries TRBV4-2 and TRBJ2-2; 8 bases are a match to TRBD2. The CDR3 runs to 17 residues. V lost 0 bases, J lost 5 bases, and 8 bases stayed unmatched. Germline V gene data show CDR1 as LGHNA and CDR2 as YNFKEQ. The CDR3 sequence is CASSQDLPGGSTGELFF. CDR3 sequence (DNA): TGTGCCAGCAGCCAAGATTTACCGGGAGGGTCAACCGGGGAGCTGTTTTTT.

The chain uses TRBV27 and TRBJ2-1, with unresolved D. The CDR3 contains 15 residues. Germline V lookup: CDR1 MNHEY, CDR2 SMNVEV (reference sequence). Trimming cost V 3 bases and J 3 bases, with 12 bases left between them. As DNA, the CDR3 is TGTGCCAGCAGTTTTGTTAGCAAAGGCTACAATGAGCAGTTCTTC. Its translation is CASSFVSKGYNEQFF.

The rearrangement uses TRBV29-1 and TRBJ2-3, with TRBD2 matching 10 bases. Unmatched junction bases numbered 8, after V lost 6 bases and J lost 2 bases. CDR3 length: 15 residues. The germline gives CDR1 SQVTM, CDR2 ANQGSEA. The CDR3 sequence is CSVDTGLAPTDTQYF. The CDR3 coding sequence is TGCAGCGTAGATACGGGACTAGCGCCCACAGATACGCAGTATTTT.

This chain's CDR3 is CASSEMIGAIVETQYF. Here the CDR3 DNA reads TGTGCCAGCTCCGAGATGATTGGAGCTATCGTAGAGACCCAGTACTTC. The V and J genes are TRBV7-9 and TRBJ2-5; D call uncertain. From germline, CDR1 is SEHNR and CDR2 FQNEAQ (reference sequence). This CDR3 spans 16 amino acids. V shed 8 bases and J shed 4 bases, with 23 bases lying between them.

This clone was recorded once. The V and J genes are TRBV7-9 and TRBJ1-2; D not certain. Trimming stripped 1 base from V and 0 bases from J, with 12 bases between. The germline gives CDR1 SEHNR, CDR2 FQNEAQ (reference sequence). The CDR3 totals 16 residues. The CDR3 DNA sequence: TGTGCCAGCAGCTTAGTGGCCCGATTATCTAACTATGGCTACACCTTC. Encoded protein: CASSLVARLSNYGYTF.

The CDR3 DNA sequence: TGTGCCAGCACCGACGACAGATACACCGGGGAGCTGTTTTTT. Residues: CASTDDRYTGELFF. The chain uses TRBV6-1 and TRBJ2-2; D is possibly TRBD1 (5 bases). The germline V gene encodes CDR1 MNHNS and CDR2 SASEGT. The CDR3 loop spans 14 amino acids. Trimming took off 7 bases at V and 3 bases at J, with 12 bases between the two ends.